The sequence of this TCR beta chain was determined in a study of yellow fever vaccine responses in identical twins. TCRdb re-derived calls from the RT-PCR reads in MiXCR, one entry per CDR3 protein. The data show fewer than 4,500 distinct CDR3 sequences, nearly 90% seen once. Looked up from germline, CDR1 is MGHRA and CDR2 is YSYEKL. The CDR3 covers 15 residues. The J segment lost 4 bases and the V segment lost 1 base, leaving 3 bases of the junction unmatched. This chain uses TRBV4-1 with TRBJ2-2; TRBD1 aligns across 7 bases. The origin of this receptor is a woman younger than 35 who received the yellow fever vaccine. The source was T cells from blood (PBMCs), unsorted or a sorted subset (not recorded which), collected before or after yellow fever vaccination (not recorded which). This CDR3 reads CASSQGGQITGELFF. CDR3 bases: TGCGCCAGCAGCCAAGGGGGACAGATCACCGGGGAGCTGTTTTTT.